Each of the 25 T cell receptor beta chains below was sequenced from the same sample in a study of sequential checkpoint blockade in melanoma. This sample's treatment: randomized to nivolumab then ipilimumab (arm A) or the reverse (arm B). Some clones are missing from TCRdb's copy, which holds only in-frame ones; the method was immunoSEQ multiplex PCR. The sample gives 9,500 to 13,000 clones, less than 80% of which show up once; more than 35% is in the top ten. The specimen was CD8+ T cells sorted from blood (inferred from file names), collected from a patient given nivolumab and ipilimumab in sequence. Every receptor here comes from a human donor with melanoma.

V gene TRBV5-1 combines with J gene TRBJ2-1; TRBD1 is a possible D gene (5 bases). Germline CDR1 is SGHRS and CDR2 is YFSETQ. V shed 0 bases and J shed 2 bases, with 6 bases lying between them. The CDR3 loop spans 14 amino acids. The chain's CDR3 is CASSLEGPYNEQFF. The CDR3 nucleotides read TGCGCCAGCAGCTTGGAGGGGCCCTACAATGAGCAGTTCTTC.

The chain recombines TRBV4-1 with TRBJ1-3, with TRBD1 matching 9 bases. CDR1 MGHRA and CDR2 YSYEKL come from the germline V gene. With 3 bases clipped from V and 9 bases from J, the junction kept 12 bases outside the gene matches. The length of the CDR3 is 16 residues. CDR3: CASSHPGDRAGSTIYF. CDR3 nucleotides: TGCGCCAGCAGCCATCCCGGGGACAGGGCGGGTAGCACCATATATTTT.

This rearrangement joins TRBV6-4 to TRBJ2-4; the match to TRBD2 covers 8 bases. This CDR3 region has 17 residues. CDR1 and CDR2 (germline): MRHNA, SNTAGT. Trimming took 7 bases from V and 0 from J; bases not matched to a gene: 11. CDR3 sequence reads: CASILGAGGIAKNIQYF. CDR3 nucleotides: TGTGCCAGCATACTGGGGGCGGGAGGCATAGCCAAAAACATTCAGTACTTC.

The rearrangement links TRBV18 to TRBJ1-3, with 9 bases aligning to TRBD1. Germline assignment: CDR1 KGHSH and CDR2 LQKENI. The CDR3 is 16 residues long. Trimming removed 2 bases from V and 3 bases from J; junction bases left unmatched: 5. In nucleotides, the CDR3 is TGTGCCAGCTCACCAGCGGGACAGGGTGGTGGAAACACCATATATTTT. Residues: CASSPAGQGGGNTIYF.

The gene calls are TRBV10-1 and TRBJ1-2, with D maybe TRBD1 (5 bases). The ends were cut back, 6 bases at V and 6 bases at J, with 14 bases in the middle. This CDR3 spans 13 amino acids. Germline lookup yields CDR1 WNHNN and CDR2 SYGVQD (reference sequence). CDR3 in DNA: TGCGCCAGCAGGAAAGGGACGGGGGATGGCTACACCTTC. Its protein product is CASRKGTGDGYTF.

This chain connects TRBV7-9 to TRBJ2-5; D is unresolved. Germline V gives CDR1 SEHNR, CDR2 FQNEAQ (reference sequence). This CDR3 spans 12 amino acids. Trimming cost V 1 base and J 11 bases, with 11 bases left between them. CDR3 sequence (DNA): TGTGCCAGCAGCTTAGTTCCTTTTGAGCAGTACTTC. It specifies CASSLVPFEQYF.

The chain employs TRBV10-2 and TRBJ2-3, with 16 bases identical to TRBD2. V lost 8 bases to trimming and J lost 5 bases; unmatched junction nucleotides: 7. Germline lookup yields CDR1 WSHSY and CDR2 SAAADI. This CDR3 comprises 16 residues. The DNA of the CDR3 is TGCGCCAGCCAAGGGACTAGCGGGGGGGCGGGAGATACGCAGTATTTT. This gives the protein CASQGTSGGAGDTQYF.

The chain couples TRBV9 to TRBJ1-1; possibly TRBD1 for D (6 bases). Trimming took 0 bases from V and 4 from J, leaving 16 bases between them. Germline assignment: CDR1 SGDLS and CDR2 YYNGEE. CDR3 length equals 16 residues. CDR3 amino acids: CASSVVPKLGGTEAFF. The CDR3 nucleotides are TGTGCCAGCAGCGTAGTACCTAAATTAGGGGGCACTGAAGCTTTCTTT.

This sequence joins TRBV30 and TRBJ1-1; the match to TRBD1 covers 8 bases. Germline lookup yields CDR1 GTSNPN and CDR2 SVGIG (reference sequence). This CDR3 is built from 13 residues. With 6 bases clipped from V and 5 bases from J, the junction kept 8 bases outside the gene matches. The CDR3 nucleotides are TGTGCCTGTGAGACAGGGGAAGTAACTGAAGCTTTCTTT. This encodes CACETGEVTEAFF.

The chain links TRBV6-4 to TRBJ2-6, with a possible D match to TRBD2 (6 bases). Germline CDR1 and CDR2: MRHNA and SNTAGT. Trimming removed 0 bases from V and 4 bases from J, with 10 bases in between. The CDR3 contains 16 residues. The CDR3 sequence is CASSDSASDGANVLTF. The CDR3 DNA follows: TGTGCCAGCAGTGACTCGGCTAGCGACGGGGCCAACGTCCTGACTTTC.

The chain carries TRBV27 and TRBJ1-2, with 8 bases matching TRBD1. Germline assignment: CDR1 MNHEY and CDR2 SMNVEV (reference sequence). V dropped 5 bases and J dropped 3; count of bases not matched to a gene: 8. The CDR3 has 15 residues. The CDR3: CASSPGQGVYYGYTF. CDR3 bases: TGTGCCAGCAGTCCCGGACAGGGAGTTTACTATGGCTACACCTTC.

The CDR3 DNA follows: TGTGCCAGCACGGGACAGATCCAGCCCCAGCATTTT. This encodes CASTGQIQPQHF. The chain carries TRBV25-1 and TRBJ1-5, with TRBD1 matching over 7 bases. This CDR3 contains 12 residues. V was clipped by 7 bases and J by 7 bases; unmatched bases: 4. From germline, CDR1 is MGHDK and CDR2 SYGVNS.

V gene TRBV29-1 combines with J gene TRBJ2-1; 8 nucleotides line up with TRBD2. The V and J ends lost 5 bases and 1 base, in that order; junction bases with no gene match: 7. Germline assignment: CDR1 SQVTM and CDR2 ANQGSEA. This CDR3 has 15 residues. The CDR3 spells CSVLGAGGSYNEQFF. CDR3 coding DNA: TGCAGCGTTCTAGGGGCGGGGGGTTCCTACAATGAGCAGTTCTTC.

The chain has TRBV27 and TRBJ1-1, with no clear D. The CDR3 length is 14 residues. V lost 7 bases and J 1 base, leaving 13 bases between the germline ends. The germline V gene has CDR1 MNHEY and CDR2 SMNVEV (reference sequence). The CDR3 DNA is TGTGCCAGCAACCCCACCCAGTGGAACACTGAAGCTTTCTTT. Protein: CASNPTQWNTEAFF.

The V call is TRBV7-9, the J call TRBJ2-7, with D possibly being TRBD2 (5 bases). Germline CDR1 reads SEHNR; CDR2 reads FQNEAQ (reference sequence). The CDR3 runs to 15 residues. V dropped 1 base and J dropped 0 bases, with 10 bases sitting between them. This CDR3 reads CASSLGPGNSYEQYF. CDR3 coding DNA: TGTGCCAGCAGCTTAGGTCCCGGGAACTCCTACGAGCAGTACTTC.

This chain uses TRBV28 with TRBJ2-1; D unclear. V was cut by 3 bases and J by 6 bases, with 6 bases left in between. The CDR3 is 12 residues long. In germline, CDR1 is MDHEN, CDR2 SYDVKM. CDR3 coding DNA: TGTGCCAGCAGTTTTGAGAGCAATGAGCAGTTCTTC. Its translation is CASSFESNEQFF.

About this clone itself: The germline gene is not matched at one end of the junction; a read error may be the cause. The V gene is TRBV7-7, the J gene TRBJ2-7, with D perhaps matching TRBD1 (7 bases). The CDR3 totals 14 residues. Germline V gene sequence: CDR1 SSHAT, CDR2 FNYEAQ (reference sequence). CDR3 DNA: TGTGCTAGCAGCCCAGGGGCAGGGGGGTACGAGCAGTACTTC. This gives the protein CASSPGAGGYEQYF.

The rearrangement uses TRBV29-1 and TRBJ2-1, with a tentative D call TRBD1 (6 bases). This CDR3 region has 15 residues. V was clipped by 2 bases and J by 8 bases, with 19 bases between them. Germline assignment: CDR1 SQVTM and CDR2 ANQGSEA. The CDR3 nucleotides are TGCAGCGTTGAATCACTCGGGACACTAGGGGATGAGCAGTTCTTC. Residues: CSVESLGTLGDEQFF.

CDR3 sequence (DNA): TGCGCCAGCAGTCAGGGGGCAACCTACGAGCAGTACTTC. Its protein is CASSQGATYEQYF. This chain connects TRBV10-2 to TRBJ2-7; 8 bases map to TRBD1. J gave up 2 bases and V 5 bases, and 2 bases lay outside the gene matches. Germline assignment: CDR1 WSHSY and CDR2 SAAADI. The CDR3 contains 13 residues.

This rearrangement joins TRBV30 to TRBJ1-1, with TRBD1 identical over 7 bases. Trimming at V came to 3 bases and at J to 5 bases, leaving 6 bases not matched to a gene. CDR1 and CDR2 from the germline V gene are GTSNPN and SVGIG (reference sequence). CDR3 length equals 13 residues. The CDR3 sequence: CAWRDQGGTEAFF. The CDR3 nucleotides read TGTGCCTGGAGAGACCAGGGGGGAACTGAAGCTTTCTTT.

CDR3 amino acids: CSVEYSHEQYF. CDR3 nucleotides: TGCAGCGTTGAATATTCCCACGAGCAGTACTTC. V is TRBV29-1 and J is TRBJ2-7; D gene unclear. V was trimmed by 2 bases and J by 5 bases, leaving 7 bases between them. CDR1 SQVTM and CDR2 ANQGSEA come from the germline V gene. CDR3 length: 11 amino acids.

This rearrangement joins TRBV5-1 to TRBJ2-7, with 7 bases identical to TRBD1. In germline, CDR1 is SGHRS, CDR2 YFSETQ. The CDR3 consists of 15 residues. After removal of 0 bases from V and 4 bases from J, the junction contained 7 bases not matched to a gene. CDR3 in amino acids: CASSLAGTELYEQYF. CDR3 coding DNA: TGCGCCAGCAGCTTGGCCGGGACAGAACTTTACGAGCAGTACTTC.

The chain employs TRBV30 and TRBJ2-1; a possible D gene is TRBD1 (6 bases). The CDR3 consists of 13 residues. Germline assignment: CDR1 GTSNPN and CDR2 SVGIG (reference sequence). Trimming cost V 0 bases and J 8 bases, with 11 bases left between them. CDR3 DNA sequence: TGTGCCTGGAGTGTAACAGGGCTGGATGAGCAGTTCTTC. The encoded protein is CAWSVTGLDEQFF.

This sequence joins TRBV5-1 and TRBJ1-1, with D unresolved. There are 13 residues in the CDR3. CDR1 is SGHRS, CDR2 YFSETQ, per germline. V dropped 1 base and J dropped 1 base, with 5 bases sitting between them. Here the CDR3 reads CASSLSSNTEAFF. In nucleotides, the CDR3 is TGCGCCAGCAGCTTGTCCTCGAACACTGAAGCTTTCTTT.

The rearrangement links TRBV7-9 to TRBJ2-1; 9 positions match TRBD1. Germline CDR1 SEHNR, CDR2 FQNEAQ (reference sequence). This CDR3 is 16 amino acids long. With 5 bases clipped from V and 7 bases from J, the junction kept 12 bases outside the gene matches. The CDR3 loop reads CASSPRDRAVENEQFF. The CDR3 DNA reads TGTGCCAGCAGCCCACGGGACAGGGCGGTTGAAAATGAGCAGTTCTTC.